The rows below give T cell receptor beta chains drawn from one sample of a study of T cell changes during pregnancy in multiple sclerosis. TCRdb keeps only in-frame clones here, not all; method: immunoSEQ multiplex PCR. The data contain around 47,000 clones, 94% of them singletons. Sequenced here: CD8+ T cells from peripheral blood mononuclear cells, sampled in the first trimester of pregnancy. These receptor sequences come from a female donor with multiple sclerosis, enrolled in a pregnancy study. Both conserved end residues are part of each CDR3. Each record gives: clone size, V gene, D gene, CDR3 length, J gene, CDR3 DNA, CDR3 protein. The D gene is left open where the match is weak. Where a row states a size, it is once, few, many or the class of an expanded clone; other rows omit it.

size: NA
V: TRBV28
D: NA
length: 12
J: TRBJ2-2
DNA: TGTGCCAGCAGTTTCGGTTACGGGGAGCTGTTTTTT
CDR3: CASSFGYGELFF

size: NA
V: TRBV15
D: NA
length: 13
J: TRBJ1-5
DNA: TGTGCCACCAGCAGAGCAGCCCCGGAGACCCAGCATTTT
CDR3: CATSRAAPETQHF

size: few
V: TRBV18
D: NA
length: 13
J: TRBJ2-2
DNA: TGTGCCAGCTCACCACCGTTCACAGGCGAGCTGTTTTTT
CDR3: CASSPPFTGELFF

size: NA
V: TRBV6-5
D: TRBD1
length: 15
J: TRBJ2-7
DNA: TGTGCCAGCAGTTCCCCGGGACAGGGGATCTACGAGCAGTACTTC
CDR3: CASSSPGQGIYEQYF

size: NA
V: TRBV2
D: NA
length: 15
J: TRBJ1-5
DNA: TGTGCCAGCAGTGAAGAGGGGTATAGCAATCAGCCCCAGCATTTT
CDR3: CASSEEGYSNQPQHF

size: once
V: TRBV19
D: NA
length: 13
J: TRBJ2-7
DNA: TGTGCCAGCCTGGGTACGGGGGGCCAAGAGCAGTACTTC
CDR3: CASLGTGGQEQYF

size: NA
V: TRBV7-8
D: TRBD1
length: 15
J: TRBJ1-5
DNA: TGTGCCAGCAGCTTAAGGACAGGGGAAAGGCAGCCCCAGCATTTT
CDR3: CASSLRTGERQPQHF

size: NA
V: TRBV4-1
D: NA
length: 13
J: TRBJ2-1
DNA: TGCGCCAGCAGCCAAGTTGTTAGCGATGAGCAGTTCTTC
CDR3: CASSQVVSDEQFF

size: NA
V: TRBV15
D: NA
length: 12
J: TRBJ2-3
DNA: TGTGCCACCAGCAACAGAACAGATACGCAGTATTTT
CDR3: CATSNRTDTQYF

size: once
V: TRBV27
D: NA
length: 17
J: TRBJ2-2
DNA: TGTGCCAGCAGTTTATTCGCAGGGGCGTTAAGGGCCGGGGAGCTGTTTTTT
CDR3: CASSLFAGALRAGELFF

size: NA
V: TRBV7-9
D: TRBD1
length: 12
J: TRBJ2-7
DNA: TGTGCCAGCGGGACAGGCAACTACGAGCAGTACTTC
CDR3: CASGTGNYEQYF

size: NA
V: TRBV7-9
D: NA
length: 11
J: TRBJ2-5
DNA: TGTGCCAGCAGCCGGCAAGAGACCCAGTACTTC
CDR3: CASSRQETQYF

size: NA
V: TRBV7-3
D: TRBD2
length: 19
J: TRBJ2-1
DNA: TGTGCCAGCAGCTTAACTGGACTAGCGCCCCTGAGCTCCTACAATGAGCAGTTCTTC
CDR3: CASSLTGLAPLSSYNEQFF

size: once
V: TRBV27
D: NA
length: 16
J: TRBJ1-1
DNA: TGTGCCAGCAGTGAAACATACAGGGCGGCGAACACTGAAGCTTTCTTT
CDR3: CASSETYRAANTEAFF

size: NA
V: TRBV28
D: NA
length: 14
J: TRBJ1-2
DNA: TGTGCCAGCAGTTTAATCCCCTCTAACTATGGCTACACCTTC
CDR3: CASSLIPSNYGYTF

size: NA
V: TRBV7-6
D: TRBD1
length: 14
J: TRBJ1-6
DNA: TGTGCCAGCAGCCTGGACAGGGTTAATTCACCCCTCCACTTT
CDR3: CASSLDRVNSPLHF

size: once
V: TRBV7-9
D: NA
length: 12
J: TRBJ2-7
DNA: TGTGCCAGCAGTCCAGGGTTCTACGAGCAGTACTTC
CDR3: CASSPGFYEQYF

size: NA
V: TRBV6-5
D: TRBD2
length: 14
J: TRBJ2-7
DNA: TGTGCCAGCAGCCCTAGCGGGATATCCTACGAGCAGTACTTC
CDR3: CASSPSGISYEQYF

size: NA
V: TRBV4-3
D: NA
length: 16
J: TRBJ1-5
DNA: TGCGCCAGCAGCCAAGATTGGGAGGGACTCAATCAGCCCCAGCATTTT
CDR3: CASSQDWEGLNQPQHF

size: NA
V: TRBV2
D: NA
length: 15
J: TRBJ1-1
DNA: TGTGCCAGCAGTGAAGCGCTTCAGTCCAACACTGAAGCTTTCTTT
CDR3: CASSEALQSNTEAFF

size: NA
V: TRBV27
D: NA
length: 15
J: TRBJ1-5
DNA: TGTGCCAGCAGTTTACGTTACAGGGAAACTCAGCCCCAGCATTTT
CDR3: CASSLRYRETQPQHF

size: once
V: TRBV7-3
D: TRBD2
length: 18
J: TRBJ2-1
DNA: TGTGCCAGCAGCTTAACTGTGGCTAGCGGGAGGCCGGGAAATGAGCAGTTCTTC
CDR3: CASSLTVASGRPGNEQFF

size: NA
V: TRBV10-1
D: TRBD1
length: 17
J: TRBJ2-2
DNA: TGCGCCAGCAGTGAGTCGGGGGACAGGGGGCATACCGGGGAGCTGTTTTTT
CDR3: CASSESGDRGHTGELFF

size: medium-sized
V: TRBV9
D: NA
length: 13
J: TRBJ2-1
DNA: TGTGCCAGCAGCGTTACTTACAGGAATGAGCAGTTCTTC
CDR3: CASSVTYRNEQFF

size: NA
V: TRBV13
D: TRBD1
length: 16
J: TRBJ1-2
DNA: TGTGCCAGCAGCATATTACTAGGACAGGGCGACTATGGCTACACCTTC
CDR3: CASSILLGQGDYGYTF

size: NA
V: TRBV15
D: NA
length: 15
J: TRBJ2-5
DNA: TGTGCCACCAGCAGAGGAACGGGAGAGGTGGAGACCCAGTACTTC
CDR3: CATSRGTGEVETQYF

size: once
V: TRBV7-2
D: NA
length: 12
J: TRBJ2-3
DNA: TGTGCCAGCAGCTCTCCTTCAGATACGCAGTATTTT
CDR3: CASSSPSDTQYF

size: NA
V: TRBV15
D: TRBD1
length: 15
J: TRBJ2-7
DNA: TGTGCCACCAGCGGACAGGACAGGGACAGGTACGAGCAGTACTTC
CDR3: CATSGQDRDRYEQYF

size: NA
V: TRBV7-9
D: NA
length: 15
J: TRBJ2-7
DNA: TGTGCCAGCAGCCCCTCGCAGGGTAAATCCTACGAGCAGTACTTC
CDR3: CASSPSQGKSYEQYF

size: NA
V: TRBV27
D: TRBD2
length: 16
J: TRBJ2-1
DNA: TGTGCCAGCAGTTTGACTAGCGGGACCATCTACAATGAGCAGTTCTTC
CDR3: CASSLTSGTIYNEQFF

size: NA
V: TRBV29-1
D: TRBD2
length: 13
J: TRBJ2-1
DNA: TGCAGCGTTTTTGGGGGCGGGGGGCTCGAGCAGTTCTTC
CDR3: CSVFGGGGLEQFF

size: NA
V: TRBV4-3
D: NA
length: 15
J: TRBJ1-3
DNA: TGCGCCAGCAGCCAAGATAGGAGCTCTGGAAACACCATATATTTT
CDR3: CASSQDRSSGNTIYF

size: NA
V: TRBV9
D: TRBD2
length: 15
J: TRBJ2-7
DNA: TGTGCCAGCAGCGCGGGGGGGACTCCCTCCTACGAGCAGTACTTC
CDR3: CASSAGGTPSYEQYF

size: NA
V: TRBV27
D: NA
length: 15
J: TRBJ1-5
DNA: TGTGCCAGTAGTTGGGGGCGCGGGTTCAATCAGCCCCAGCATTTT
CDR3: CASSWGRGFNQPQHF

size: NA
V: TRBV4-2
D: NA
length: 15
J: TRBJ1-3
DNA: TGTGCCAGCAGCTCCCACAGGGAAGGTGGAAACACCATATATTTT
CDR3: CASSSHREGGNTIYF

size: NA
V: TRBV2
D: TRBD1
length: 14
J: TRBJ2-3
DNA: TGTGCCAGCATAGGCAGGGGGCGAGTAGATACGCAGTATTTT
CDR3: CASIGRGRVDTQYF

size: NA
V: TRBV7-9
D: NA
length: 13
J: TRBJ2-2
DNA: TGTGCCAGCAGCTTACGGGTGCCCGGGGAGCTGTTTTTT
CDR3: CASSLRVPGELFF

size: NA
V: TRBV2
D: TRBD2
length: 18
J: TRBJ2-1
DNA: TGTGCCAGCAGTCCAAGGGGAGTGCGGGGGGGCGCGTTGGATGAGCAGTTCTTC
CDR3: CASSPRGVRGGALDEQFF

size: NA
V: TRBV25-1
D: TRBD1
length: 18
J: TRBJ2-1
DNA: TGTGCCAGCAGTAACGGACAGGGGGTAAGGGACTCCTACAATGAGCAGTTCTTC
CDR3: CASSNGQGVRDSYNEQFF

size: NA
V: TRBV7-7
D: NA
length: 13
J: TRBJ2-1
DNA: TGTGCCAGCAGCTTAGGACTAAACAATGAGCAGTTCTTC
CDR3: CASSLGLNNEQFF

size: NA
V: TRBV27
D: NA
length: 14
J: TRBJ2-5
DNA: TGTGCCAGCAGTTTTGGTGCAAGCCGGGAGACCCAGTACTTC
CDR3: CASSFGASRETQYF